This T cell receptor (beta chain) was recorded in a study of CD8 T cells in ankylosing spondylitis (dated by TCRdb to 2016 to 2017). Turning to the overall study: The study profiled T cell receptor beta repertoires in healthy donors and ankylosing spondylitis patients to find disease-linked TCR variants. The full study cohort was made up of about two dozen ankylosing spondylitis patients and about a hundred healthy donors. Peripheral blood samples were taken, and synovial fluid was additionally collected from ankylosing spondylitis patients.

The CDR3 holds 15 amino acids from the cysteine to the phenylalanine. The kept DNA is CDR3 alone, 45 bases in frame from the first base. The germline V gene (reference sequence) supplies CDR1 SGHKS and CDR2 YYEKEE. Trimming leaves V shorter by 3 bases and J shorter by 0 bases, with the junction holding 3 bases beyond the gene matches. In its sample, this clonotype was seen a few times. There is no known antigen for this receptor. No much larger clone is present one base from it, and per-base qualities are unavailable. The study at large found these results: According to the report, matched synovial fluid samples from ankylosing spondylitis patients were significantly enriched for the disease-linked clones. A CD8+ phenotype was shown by the disease-linked clones, which were found at relatively low frequencies in peripheral blood. A TCR beta motif of several highly homologous amino acid variants appeared characteristic of blood from ankylosing spondylitis patients. Some TCR beta motif variants had previously been reported in synovial fluid and blood of reactive arthritis patients, which suggested common disease-initiation mechanisms.

The reads were generated on an Illumina HiSeq 2500. TCR beta libraries were prepared by quantitative 5'-RACE with molecular barcodes. Per the authors' processing: A new computational method based on a probabilistic model of VDJ rearrangement was used to identify disease-linked TCR variants. Using fastp trimming at Q25 and MiXCR clonotype assembly, TCRdb reanalyzed the public sequencing data and kept in-frame beta chains. Each CDR3 protein appears once, grouped with its most common genes and DNA. The V and J calls were determined by TCRdb, not by the authors. Counted in this sample were about 540,000 distinct CDR3 sequences; about 13% of them appeared once. The top ten constitute around 6.8% of the sample.

What was sequenced was blood, either unsorted or a sorted T cell fraction (not recorded which). The origin of this receptor is a male donor with ankylosing spondylitis. The receptor chain draws on TRBV5-5 and TRBJ1-2, and TRBD1 aligns with 9 junction nucleotides. The CDR3 region reads CASSYRDRANYGYTF. The nucleotide sequence reads as follows: TGTGCCAGCAGCTACCGGGACAGGGCTAACTATGGCTACACCTTC.